This entry lists 4 T cell receptor beta chains sequenced from one sample in a study of post-analysis software for immune sequencing data (dated by TCRdb to 2013 to 2016). The paper as a whole reports these results and caveats: Roughly 5 TRBV segments, including TRBV5-6, TRBV5-1 and TRBV20-1, were significantly more frequent in patients than controls.

The library was generated by PCR. Sequencing was performed on an Illumina HiSeq 2500. To reduce PCR and sequencing biases, unique molecular identifiers were built into the TCR beta cDNA libraries. TCRdb reworked the public reads: Q25 trimming with fastp, MiXCR clone assembly, productive beta chains retained. Rows are unified per CDR3 protein, each entry keeping the most common DNA and genes. The sample data list a few hundred thousand distinct CDR3 sequences, and 30% to 45% of these were observed just once. Roughly an eighth of the sample rests with the top ten. Their recognized antigens are unknown. The source material was blood. These receptors all come from a girl aged 10 to 17 with multiple sclerosis.

Ten or more counts support this clonotype. CDR3 sequence: CASSLTGREETQYF. The CDR3 DNA reads TGTGCCAGCAGCTTAACGGGGCGAGAAGAGACCCAGTACTTC. V and J are TRBV7-3 and TRBJ2-5; possibly TRBD1 for D (5 bases). The CDR3 sequence is 14 residues long. V lost 0 bases to trimming and J lost 3 bases, with 8 bases between them. Germline V gene sequence: CDR1 SGHTA, CDR2 FQGTGA.

This clonotype has just a few counts. The V and J genes are TRBV27 and TRBJ2-1; D is tentatively TRBD1 or TRBD2 (5 bases each). CDR3 size: 15 residues. CDR1 and CDR2 from the germline V gene are MNHEY and SMNVEV (reference sequence). V lost 4 bases and J 7 bases, leaving 17 bases between the germline ends. The CDR3 bases are TGTGCCAGCAGTTGGGGGATAGCACTAGGGAATGAGCAGTTCTTC. Translating it yields CASSWGIALGNEQFF.

The chain recombines TRBV20-1 with TRBJ2-7, with 8 bases identical to TRBD2. The J call is in doubt because the DNA end fits TRBJ2-5 better. The CDR3 has 12 amino acids. Germline lookup yields CDR1 DFQATT and CDR2 SNEGSKA (reference sequence). Here the CDR3 DNA reads TGCAGTGCCCTCGGGGGGGTGGAGACCCAGTACTTC. It yields the protein CSALGGVETQYF.

In this sample, this clonotype turned up a few times. The rearrangement uses TRBV20-1 and TRBJ2-3, with TRBD2 matching over 13 bases. Germline V gene sequence: CDR1 DFQATT, CDR2 SNEGSKA (reference sequence). V gave up 3 bases and J gave up 0 bases; unmatched junction bases: 9. The CDR3 loop spans 18 amino acids. CDR3 region: CSASGLAGALSSTDTQYF. Here the CDR3 DNA reads TGCAGTGCTAGCGGACTAGCGGGGGCCCTCTCTAGCACAGATACGCAGTATTTT.